This T cell receptor beta chain came from a study of T cells after yellow fever vaccination (dated by TCRdb to between 2018 and 2020). About the investigation overall: Libraries from fractions with low cell numbers were prepared with the SMART-Seq v4 Ultra Low Input RNA kit. To track T-cell clones before and after primary and booster YFV17D yellow fever vaccination, bulk TCR alpha and beta repertoires were sequenced longitudinally. Two healthy male donors, one aged 18 to 30 and one aged 30 to 39 years, were included in the cohort. Blood was drawn at multiple timepoints before and after primary and secondary immunization, with bulk PBMC replicates and cell subsets isolated. Summary of the overall study and its limitations: Because the study included only two donors, the extent to which the findings can be generalized is limited. After the booster, most of the clones that had expanded following primary vaccination were detected again (96% of CD4 and around 88% of CD8), which suggests that memory was broadly maintained. Computational filtering was required because FACS-sorted repertoires could contain abundant contaminating clonotypes from the bulk population. Compared with the primary T-cell response, the secondary T-cell response was faster but weaker, reaching its peak on day 5 rather than on day 15. A small fraction of clonotypes showed up in both the CD4 and CD8 compartments, probably as a result of convergent recombination.

Interpreted using the paper, the treatment or condition label stands for: live attenuated yellow fever vaccine strain. At each blood-draw timepoint, two biological replicates of bulk PBMCs were collected. A standard Ficoll-Paque protocol was used to isolate PBMCs from peripheral blood. TriZol was used to extract RNA from bulk PBMCs, CD4 and CD8 fractions, and dextramer-positive and dextramer-negative fractions. As regards this clonotype: The antigen it binds to is not known. No much larger clonotype is one base removed from it; base qualities were not supplied.

TCR cDNA was synthesized by 5'RACE template switching, which introduced a universal primer site and unique molecular identifiers. Priming of cDNA synthesis was performed from both the TCR alpha and TCR beta constant segments. Two PCR steps were used to amplify libraries, with sample barcodes and sequencing adapters being added in the second step. Sequencing of libraries was performed on Illumina HiSeq 2500 (2x100 bp) or NovaSeq (2x150 bp). The source study handled its data this way. Demultiplexing of reads and collapsing into UMI consensus sequences were performed with MIGEC, and V(D)J alignment was carried out with MiXCR. Using edgeR on replicate PBMC samples, clonotypes were called vaccine-responding if FDR was below 0.01 and the log2 fold change was above 5 up to day 15. Each bulk clonotype was labeled CD4 or CD8 based on which sequenced repertoire, CD4 or CD8, contained the clonotype at higher abundance. TCRdb trimmed the raw reads at Q25, called clones with MiXCR and kept productive beta chains. A single entry per CDR3 protein holds the most common genes and DNA from its merged rows. These V and J calls are TCRdb output, not the study's own analysis. In all, the sample holds under 550,000 distinct CDR3 sequences, and 20% to 25% of those were seen once. The ten largest clones represent about a sixth of the sample.

Including the terminal cysteine and phenylalanine, the CDR3 comprises 12 residues. The read is trimmed to its CDR3 DNA, 36 bases read in frame from base 1. Trimming takes 4 bases from V and 5 bases from J, and the germline ends sit 6 bases apart. Taken from the germline V gene, the CDR1 and CDR2 loops are SGHRS and YFSETQ. The receptor's source is a man between 18 and 29 years old who received the YFV17D yellow fever vaccine. The chain was built from TRBV5-1 and TRBJ2-2; no D segment can be confidently identified. Here the sequenced sample was PBMCs, taken around 3 weeks after the first yellow fever vaccination. The encoded CDR3 is CASSPETGELFF. The DNA is as follows: TGCGCCAGCAGCCCCGAAACCGGGGAGCTGTTTTTT.